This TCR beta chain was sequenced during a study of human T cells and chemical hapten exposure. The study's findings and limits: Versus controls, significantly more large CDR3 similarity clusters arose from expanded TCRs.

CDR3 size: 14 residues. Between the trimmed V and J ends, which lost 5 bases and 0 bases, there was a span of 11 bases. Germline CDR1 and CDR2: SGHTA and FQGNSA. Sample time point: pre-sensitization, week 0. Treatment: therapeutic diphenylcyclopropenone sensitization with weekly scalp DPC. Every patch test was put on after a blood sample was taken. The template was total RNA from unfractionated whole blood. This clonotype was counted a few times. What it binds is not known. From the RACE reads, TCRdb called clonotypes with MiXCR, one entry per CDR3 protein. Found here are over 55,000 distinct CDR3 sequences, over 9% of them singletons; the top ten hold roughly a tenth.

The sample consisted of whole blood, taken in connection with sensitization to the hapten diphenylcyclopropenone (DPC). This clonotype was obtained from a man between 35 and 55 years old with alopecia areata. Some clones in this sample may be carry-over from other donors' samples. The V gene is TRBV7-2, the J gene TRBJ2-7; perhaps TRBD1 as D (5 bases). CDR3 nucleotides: TGTGCCAGCAGCGCCCGACAGAGCTCCTACGAGCAGTACTTC. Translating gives CASSARQSSYEQYF.